The present T cell receptor (beta chain) was sequenced within a study of shared clonotypes between healthy human individuals. Study conclusions and caveats: Among donors, clonotype sharing was expected to be affected by sequencing depth.

On sorted subsets, replicate PCRs used about 180 ng DNA, or 25,000 to 35,000 T cell genomes. The repertoire was sequenced with immunoSEQ multiplex PCR; TCRdb's copy has only in-frame clones and lacks some. The sample has over a million clones; approximately 96% are singletons. The CDR3 loop spans 13 amino acids. Trimming removed 7 bases from V and 4 bases from J; junction bases left unmatched: 5. The V gene's germline CDR1 is SNHLY and CDR2 FYNNEI. Healthy HIV-negative adults without recent acute infections or vaccinations served as donors. Remarks on this clone: Antigen: not known.

The chain combines TRBV2 with TRBJ1-2, with 8 bases fitting TRBD1. Sequences were obtained from naive CD4+ T cells sorted from blood. Described subset: CD45RA+ positively selected. The sequence came from a man aged 25-45 years in good health. The CDR3 protein is CASIFGTGYGYTF. The CDR3 DNA follows: TGTGCCAGCATATTCGGGACAGGCTATGGCTACACCTTC.